The clone carrying this T cell receptor beta chain was recorded once. The data are from a study of T cell changes during pregnancy in multiple sclerosis. Germline V gene lookup returns CDR1 MGHRA and CDR2 YSYEKL. The CDR3 contains 16 residues. V lost 0 bases and J 0 bases, leaving 12 bases between the germline ends. Profiling relied on immunoSEQ multiplex PCR, and the TCRdb table lists in-frame clones only, not all of them. This sample has tens of thousands of clones, with around 93% found just once. Sequencing was performed on peripheral blood, taken in the second trimester of pregnancy. This sequence originates from a female donor with multiple sclerosis, enrolled in a pregnancy study. This chain links TRBV4-1 with TRBJ2-7, with D possibly matching TRBD2 (6 bases). The CDR3 bases are TGCGCCAGCAGCCAAGAGCGCGGGGTGAGCTCCTACGAGCAGTACTTC. As protein: CASSQERGVSSYEQYF.